The rows below give T cell receptor beta chains drawn from one sample of a study of T cell responses to AZD1222 COVID-19 vaccine. The table came from immunoSEQ multiplex PCR; TCRdb's copy has only in-frame clones and leaves some out. The repertoire includes approximately 110,000 clones, about 87% of them detected once, and more than 3.5% sits in the top ten. The sequencing used peripheral blood, collected on day 0 of AZD1222 vaccination. Receptors originate from an adult in good health. Each CDR3 is given with its conserved first and last residue. Each record gives: J gene, CDR3 length, V gene, D gene, clone size, CDR3 protein, CDR3 DNA. D genes are given only for firm matches. The size of a clone is reported for some rows only, either as once, few or many, or as a class for expanded clones.

TRBJ1-4,15,TRBV18,.,.,CASSPDRSANEKLFF,TGTGCCAGCTCACCTGACAGGTCCGCTAATGAAAAACTGTTTTTT
TRBJ1-1,17,TRBV4-2,TRBD1,.,CASSQDITGGFVTEAFF,TGTGCCAGCAGCCAAGATATCACAGGGGGGTTTGTCACTGAAGCTTTCTTT
TRBJ1-1,17,TRBV28,TRBD1,.,CASSFSGTGGVNTEAFF,TGTGCCAGCAGTTTTTCCGGGACAGGGGGCGTGAACACTGAAGCTTTCTTT
TRBJ2-7,14,TRBV11-2,TRBD1,.,CASSQGQGSSEQYF,TGTGCCAGCAGCCAGGGACAGGGGTCCTCCGAGCAGTACTTC
TRBJ1-1,13,TRBV5-1,.,.,CASSFEEPREAFF,TGCGCCAGCAGCTTTGAGGAACCAAGGGAAGCTTTCTTT
TRBJ1-5,14,TRBV19,.,.,CASSIDQAGQPQHF,TGTGCCAGTAGTATCGACCAAGCGGGTCAGCCCCAGCATTTT
TRBJ1-2,12,TRBV9,.,.,CASSGTHGGYTF,TGTGCCAGCAGCGGGACTCACGGTGGCTACACCTTC
TRBJ2-7,14,TRBV6-1,TRBD1,.,CASSEPHRGYEQYF,TGTGCCAGCAGTGAACCTCACAGGGGCTACGAGCAGTACTTC
TRBJ2-7,13,TRBV3-1/TRBV3-2,.,.,CASSPIRDYEQYF,TGTGCCAGCAGCCCCATCCGGGACTACGAGCAGTACTTC
TRBJ2-1,14,TRBV2,.,.,CASSRGFSYNEQFF,TGTGCCAGCAGTCGCGGATTCTCCTACAATGAGCAGTTCTTC
TRBJ2-5,16,TRBV4-3,TRBD1,.,CASSQDGQGMVETQYF,TGCGCCAGCAGCCAAGATGGACAGGGGATGGTTGAGACCCAGTACTTC
TRBJ2-7,13,TRBV5-6,TRBD1,.,CASSRTGAYEQYF,TGTGCCAGCAGCCGAACAGGGGCCTACGAGCAGTACTTC
TRBJ1-1,15,TRBV11-3,TRBD1,.,CASSQRTGINTEAFF,TGTGCCAGCAGCCAGAGGACAGGGATAAACACTGAAGCTTTCTTT
TRBJ2-3,16,TRBV9,.,.,CASSVARSSSTDTQYF,TGTGCCAGCAGCGTAGCTCGTAGCAGTAGCACAGATACGCAGTATTTT
TRBJ1-6,15,TRBV5-4,.,once,CASSQLQGMNSPLHF,TGTGCCAGCAGCCAACTACAGGGCATGAATTCACCCCTCCACTTT
TRBJ2-2,16,TRBV18,.,.,CASSPQLPGDTGELFF,TGTGCCAGCTCACCCCAACTTCCAGGGGATACCGGGGAGCTGTTTTTT
TRBJ1-1,16,TRBV19,TRBD1,.,CASSRDSLMLNTEAFF,TGTGCCAGTAGCCGGGACAGCTTAATGTTGAACACTGAAGCTTTCTTT
TRBJ2-1,13,TRBV19,TRBD2,once,CASSGTSPFEQFF,TGTGCCAGTAGTGGGACTAGCCCCTTTGAGCAGTTCTTC
TRBJ2-3,18,TRBV29-1,TRBD2,.,CSVEEWETSGGATDTQYF,TGCAGCGTGGAAGAATGGGAGACTAGCGGGGGGGCCACAGATACGCAGTATTTT
TRBJ2-2,15,TRBV7-2,.,.,CASSISGALVGELFF,TGTGCCAGCAGCATATCAGGGGCTCTGGTCGGGGAGCTGTTTTTT
TRBJ1-2,14,TRBV27,.,.,CASSLSAGSYGYTF,TGTGCCAGCAGTTTATCCGCAGGGAGCTATGGCTACACCTTC
TRBJ2-5,12,TRBV6-5,.,.,CASSPNQETQYF,TGTGCCAGCAGCCCAAACCAGGAGACCCAGTACTTC
TRBJ2-7,17,TRBV5-1,TRBD2,.,CASSAPGTSGGNYEQYF,TGCGCCAGCAGCGCCCCCGGGACTAGCGGGGGGAATTACGAGCAGTACTTC
TRBJ1-6,17,TRBV5-4,TRBD1,.,CASSFGTGNSYNSPLHF,TGTGCCAGCAGCTTCGGGACAGGGAACTCCTATAATTCACCCCTCCACTTT
TRBJ1-4,15,TRBV7-9,.,.,CASSLQGSTNEKLFF,TGTGCCAGCAGCCTCCAGGGGTCCACTAATGAAAAACTGTTTTTT
TRBJ1-3,11,TRBV29-1,.,.,CSAASGNTIYF,TGCAGCGCGGCCTCTGGAAACACCATATATTTT
TRBJ1-5,16,TRBV28,TRBD1,.,CASSPGQGYYNQPQHF,TGTGCCAGCAGCCCGGGACAGGGGTACTACAATCAGCCCCAGCATTTT
TRBJ1-2,16,TRBV3-1/TRBV3-2,TRBD1,.,CASSQGAGQGNYGYTF,TGTGCCAGCAGCCAAGGGGCGGGACAGGGAAACTATGGCTACACCTTC
TRBJ1-3,14,TRBV7-8,TRBD1,.,CASSYDRDGNTIYF,TGTGCCAGCAGCTACGACAGGGATGGAAACACCATATATTTT
TRBJ2-1,12,TRBV18,.,.,CASSRQDNEQFF,TGTGCCAGCTCACGACAGGACAATGAGCAGTTCTTC
TRBJ2-1,16,TRBV5-1,.,.,CASSLEGKNRNNEQFF,TGCGCCAGCAGCTTGGAGGGGAAAAATAGGAACAATGAGCAGTTCTTC
TRBJ2-2,17,TRBV2,TRBD2,.,CAINPPRLAANTGELFF,TGTGCCATCAACCCCCCCCGACTAGCTGCGAACACCGGGGAGCTGTTTTTT
TRBJ2-1,14,TRBV27,.,.,CASSFYEQGDEQFF,TGTGCCAGCAGTTTCTACGAACAGGGAGATGAGCAGTTCTTC
TRBJ1-5,21,TRBV9,.,.,CASSVAERGTRGNVANQPQHF,TGTGCCAGCAGCGTAGCTGAAAGAGGGACAAGGGGGAATGTAGCAAATCAGCCCCAGCATTTT
TRBJ1-2,16,TRBV7-2,TRBD1,.,CASSSAGTGRRGGYTF,TGTGCCAGCAGCTCTGCCGGGACAGGGCGCCGGGGAGGCTACACCTTC
TRBJ1-5,11,TRBV20-1,.,few,CSAKQGKPQHF,TGCAGTGCCAAACAGGGAAAGCCCCAGCATTTT
TRBJ2-3,17,TRBV6-6,.,.,CASSLRGGFYSTDTQYF,TGTGCCAGCAGTCTGAGGGGGGGGTTTTATAGCACAGATACGCAGTATTTT
TRBJ2-5,16,TRBV11-3,TRBD2,.,CASSPRLAGGEETQYF,TGTGCCAGCAGCCCCAGACTAGCGGGGGGAGAGGAGACCCAGTACTTC
TRBJ2-7,15,TRBV19,.,.,CASSMSAASSYEQYF,TGTGCCAGTAGTATGTCGGCGGCCAGTTCCTACGAGCAGTACTTC
TRBJ2-3,16,TRBV25-1,TRBD2,.,CASSEYHRGETDTQYF,TGTGCCAGCAGTGAATATCACCGGGGGGAGACAGATACGCAGTATTTT
TRBJ1-2,13,TRBV14,.,.,CASSQDPTYGYTF,TGTGCCAGCAGCCAAGACCCGACCTATGGCTACACCTTC
TRBJ1-1,13,TRBV5-4,.,.,CASSTGANTEAFF,TGTGCCAGCAGCACGGGAGCGAACACTGAAGCTTTCTTT
TRBJ1-5,13,TRBV11-2,TRBD1,.,CASSPDRDQPQHF,TGTGCCAGCAGCCCGGACAGGGATCAGCCCCAGCATTTT
TRBJ2-3,14,TRBV5-1,TRBD1,.,CASSSGTDRDTQYF,TGCGCCAGCAGCTCAGGGACAGATAGAGATACGCAGTATTTT
TRBJ2-1,12,TRBV9,.,once,CASSVATDEQFF,TGTGCCAGCAGCGTAGCTACTGATGAGCAGTTCTTC
TRBJ2-3,18,TRBV24-1,.,.,CATSDPRRRGVSTDTQYF,TGTGCCACCAGTGATCCCCGCCGCAGGGGGGTTAGTACAGATACGCAGTATTTT
TRBJ1-2,15,TRBV5-1,TRBD1,.,CASSPGTGFLYGYTF,TGCGCCAGCAGCCCCGGGACAGGGTTCCTCTATGGCTACACCTTC
TRBJ2-2,14,TRBV29-1,.,.,CSVEDLPNTGELFF,TGCAGCGTTGAAGATCTGCCCAACACCGGGGAGCTGTTTTTT
TRBJ2-5,12,TRBV6-1,.,few,CASSEGAKTQYF,TGTGCCAGCAGTGAAGGGGCCAAGACCCAGTACTTC
TRBJ1-3,16,TRBV6-6,.,few,CASSPSGPSSGNTIYF,TGTGCCAGTTCTCCGTCAGGGCCATCCTCTGGAAACACCATATATTTT
TRBJ1-5,14,TRBV28,.,.,CASSLRGGRQPQHF,TGTGCCAGCAGTTTAAGAGGGGGGAGGCAGCCCCAGCATTTT
TRBJ1-4,15,TRBV9,.,.,CASSVNPSTNEKLFF,TGTGCCAGCAGCGTCAACCCTTCAACTAATGAAAAACTGTTTTTT
TRBJ2-7,14,TRBV7-2,.,once,CASSPGIHSYEQYF,TGTGCCAGCAGCCCCGGGATTCACTCCTACGAGCAGTACTTC
TRBJ1-1,15,TRBV11-3,.,.,CASSLDRVAAPEAFF,TGTGCCAGCAGCTTAGATCGTGTGGCAGCTCCTGAAGCTTTCTTT
TRBJ1-1,13,TRBV24-1,TRBD1,.,CATSEGGQREAFF,TGTGCCACCAGTGAGGGGGGACAGAGAGAAGCTTTCTTT
TRBJ1-3,15,TRBV4-3,.,once,CASSQEPYSGNTIYF,TGCGCCAGCAGCCAAGAACCCTATTCTGGAAACACCATATATTTT
TRBJ2-2,16,TRBV28,TRBD2,.,CASSGGTSGRDRELFF,TGTGCCAGCAGTGGTGGGACTAGCGGGAGGGATAGGGAGCTGTTTTTT
TRBJ2-4,14,TRBV10-2,.,.,CASSEGEGGIREYF,TGCGCCAGCAGTGAGGGGGAGGGGGGTATAAGAGAGTACTTC
TRBJ2-7,13,TRBV12-3/TRBV12-4,.,.,CASSLGGTYEQYF,TGTGCCAGCAGTTTAGGGGGTACCTACGAGCAGTACTTC